The clone carrying this TCR beta chain was seen more than once but under ten times. Its target is unknown. This sample is drawn from a study of T cells in Graves' hyperthyroidism and ophthalmopathy. Study-wide background: Peripheral blood sampling occurred at initial diagnosis, before any treatment.

Amplification of TCR beta CDR3 regions used RNA as the template. With the HTBI primer set, the TCR CDR3 went through a first round of RT-PCR. TCRdb reprocessed the multiplex PCR reads with MiXCR, giving one entry per CDR3 protein. Among hundreds of thousands of distinct CDR3 sequences listed, approximately 15% were seen once. Based on clinical symptoms, serum thyroxine and TRAb, thyroid ultrasound and orbital computed tomography, diagnoses were reached. The study collected blood at first hyperthyroidism diagnosis, before any ophthalmopathy symptoms arose. Study-level points and caveats: Appearing also in blood were most of the thyroid clonotypes expanded above 0.001.

The specimen sequenced was blood. The receptor was isolated from a woman in her 30s with Graves' hyperthyroidism that later progressed to Graves' ophthalmopathy.

CDR3 in amino acids: CASRTVGYEQYF. The DNA of the CDR3 is TGTGCCAGCAGAACCGTCGGGTACGAGCAGTACTTC. The chain carries TRBV5-8 and TRBJ2-7; D is undetermined. V lost 5 bases and J lost 4, with 10 bases in between. CDR3 length: 12 residues. Looked up from germline, CDR1 is SGHTS and CDR2 is YDEGEE.